Below are 25 T cell receptor beta chains sequenced from a single sample in a study of T cell clones after liver transplantation. This table comes from immunoSEQ multiplex PCR, and its TCRdb copy is limited to in-frame clones, with some not included. Found here are tens of thousands of clones, about 70% of them singletons; the top ten hold over 12%. The sample in question was CD4+ T cells from blood, obtained before liver transplant. Receptor source: a human donor who received a liver transplant.

V and J are TRBV7-9 and TRBJ1-4; tentative D call: TRBD1 (5 bases). CDR1 is SEHNR and CDR2 is FQNEAQ in the germline V gene (reference sequence). Trimming removed 1 base at V and 11 bases at J, with 14 bases between. This CDR3 has 14 residues. CDR3 coding DNA: TGTGCCAGCAGCTTAGACCTAGGGGAGGTGAAACTGTTTTTT. Protein product: CASSLDLGEVKLFF.

This rearrangement joins TRBV29-1 to TRBJ2-1; 7 bases align to TRBD1. CDR1 and CDR2 from the germline V gene are SQVTM and ANQGSEA. V gave up 1 base and J gave up 10 bases; unmatched junction bases: 13. CDR3 size: 15 residues. The CDR3 here is CSVEGIGTALLEQFF. DNA for the CDR3: TGCAGCGTTGAAGGAATAGGGACAGCTTTATTGGAGCAGTTCTTC.

This clone was counted a few times. V is TRBV2 and J is TRBJ1-1; D is unclear. Germline V gene data show CDR1 as SNHLY and CDR2 as FYNNEI. CDR3 size: 13 residues. Between the trimmed V and J ends, which lost 6 bases and 2 bases, there was a span of 10 bases. Here the CDR3 DNA reads TGTGCCAGCAGCAAACAGCCTAACACTGAAGCTTTCTTT. Translated: CASSKQPNTEAFF.

This clone has only one observation. The CDR3 DNA reads TGTGCCAGCAGTTCGGACAGGGGAGCTAATGAAAAACTGTTTTTT. It specifies CASSSDRGANEKLFF. This sequence joins TRBV28 and TRBJ1-4, with 9 bases identical to TRBD1. The V gene end was trimmed by 4 bases and the J gene end by 3 bases; junction bases not matched to a gene: 3. The CDR3 length is 15 residues. From germline, CDR1 is MDHEN and CDR2 SYDVKM.

This chain connects TRBV5-5 to TRBJ1-4; no reliable D call. Germline CDR1 is SGHKS and CDR2 is YYEKEE (reference sequence). The CDR3 totals 14 residues. V lost 2 bases, J lost 10 bases, and 15 bases lay in between. The CDR3 sequence: CASSFGSEVVKLFF. Written as DNA, the CDR3 is TGTGCCAGCAGCTTCGGGTCAGAGGTCGTAAAACTGTTTTTT.

Regarding this clone: One end of the junction fails to match germline, which may point to a read error. The chain combines TRBV30 with TRBJ1-3; D remains ambiguous. The CDR3 runs to 13 residues. Germline CDR1 GTSNPN, CDR2 SVGIG (reference sequence). CDR3 protein: CAWRPGNGSTIYF. The DNA for the CDR3 is TGTGCCTGGAGACCCGGGAATGGAAGCACCATATATTTT.

The chain recombines TRBV5-6 with TRBJ2-7; D is uncertain. The CDR3 contains 15 residues. In germline, CDR1 is SGHDT, CDR2 YYEEEE. V was clipped by 5 bases and J by 3 bases, with 18 bases between them. CDR3 residues: CASSFRQARFYEQYF. The DNA of the CDR3 is TGTGCCAGCAGTTTTAGACAAGCTCGGTTCTACGAGCAGTACTTC.

V usage is TRBV2 and J usage is TRBJ1-3; D is ambiguous. Trimming left V 6 bases short and J 3 bases short, with 6 bases between. The CDR3 spans 12 residues. Per germline, CDR1 SNHLY and CDR2 FYNNEI. This CDR3 is CASRRDGNTIYF. The CDR3 DNA reads as TGTGCCAGCAGGAGGGATGGAAACACCATATATTTT.

This chain joins TRBV2 and TRBJ1-1; D is possibly TRBD1 (5 bases). The V end was cut by 4 bases, the J end by 5 bases, with 17 bases between. CDR3 length: 15 amino acids. Germline V gene sequence: CDR1 SNHLY, CDR2 FYNNEI. The CDR3 sequence is CASSASQVERTEAFF. The CDR3 region has the DNA TGTGCCAGCAGTGCTTCACAGGTTGAGAGGACTGAAGCTTTCTTT. Looking up the rest from reference TRBV2 and TRBJ1-1 gives the full variable domain: EPEVTQTPSHQVTQMGQEVILRCVPISNHLYFYWYRQILGQKVEFLVSFYNNEISEKSEIFDDQFSVERPDGSNFTLKIRSTKLEDSAMYFCASSASQVERTEAFFGQGTRLTVV.

In the case of this clone: The sample has other DNA sequences that encode this CDR3 too. This rearrangement joins TRBV5-1 to TRBJ2-2; TRBD1 is a possible D gene (6 bases). The CDR3 extends over 14 amino acids. CDR1 and CDR2 from the germline V gene are SGHRS and YFSETQ. V dropped 7 bases and J dropped 1 base, with 11 bases sitting between them. The CDR3 DNA sequence: TGCGCCAGCTCGCTACAGGGGAACACCGGGGAGCTGTTTTTT. Translating it yields CASSLQGNTGELFF.

The J gene is TRBJ2-7, the V gene TRBV1; the tabulated D call, TRBD2, remains unverified against the DNA. TRBV1 is classified as a pseudogene. The CDR3 loop spans 15 amino acids. CDR3 DNA: TGCACCAGCAGGGGGCCGGGACTAGCGGCATACGAGCAGTACTTC. It encodes CTSRGPGLAAYEQYF.

There are a few counts of this clone. The chain employs TRBV2 and TRBJ1-6; TRBD1 aligns across 8 bases. Germline trimming cut 7 bases from V and 11 bases from J; bases unmatched to any gene: 7. CDR1 is SNHLY and CDR2 is FYNNEI in the germline V gene. This CDR3 has 13 residues. The CDR3 nucleotides are TGTGCCAGCACCCCGGACAGGGAAGCACCCCTCCACTTT. Translating gives CASTPDREAPLHF.

The chain carries TRBV18 and TRBJ2-7, with 7 bases that match TRBD2. The germline V gene encodes CDR1 KGHSH and CDR2 LQKENI. Losses at the gene ends were 6 bases for V and 7 bases for J; bases not matched to a gene: 9. The CDR3 spans 13 residues. The CDR3 bases are TGTGCCAGCTCTAACCAAGGGGAGGGAGAGCAGTACTTC. It specifies CASSNQGEGEQYF.

The CDR3 reads CASSSAPLASGENNEQFF. CDR3 bases: TGTGCCAGCAGCTCCGCCCCCCTTGCTAGCGGGGAGAACAATGAGCAGTTCTTC. This chain uses TRBV4-2 with TRBJ2-1; 9 nucleotides line up with TRBD2. CDR1 and CDR2 (germline): LGHNA, YNFKEQ. The CDR3 sequence is 18 residues long. After removal of 5 bases from V and 5 bases from J, the junction contained 16 bases not matched to a gene.

This clone was picked up a small number of times. The gene calls are TRBV29-1 and TRBJ1-5; the D gene is possibly TRBD1 (5 bases). V lost 5 bases, J lost 3 bases, and 11 bases lay in between. The CDR3 has 13 residues. From germline, CDR1 is SQVTM and CDR2 ANQGSEA. The CDR3 loop is CSVRDSNNQPQHF. In nucleotides, the CDR3 is TGCAGCGTTAGAGACAGTAACAATCAGCCCCAGCATTTT.

V usage is TRBV10-1 and J usage is TRBJ2-3; D ambiguous. Trimming removed 3 bases at V and 0 bases at J, with 13 bases between. The CDR3 runs 16 residues. Germline-derived CDR1 and CDR2 are WNHNN and SYGVQD (reference sequence). The CDR3 sequence: CASSDPLTTSTDTQYF. The DNA for the CDR3 is TGCGCCAGCAGTGATCCCCTTACTACTAGCACAGATACGCAGTATTTT.

Worth noting for this clone: A much more abundant neighbour one base away suggests this may be a read error. The rearrangement joins TRBV6-5 to TRBJ2-7; 12 bases align to TRBD1. The CDR3 totals 14 residues. CDR1 and CDR2 from the germline V gene are MNHEY and SVGAGI. The CDR3 DNA reads as TGTGCCAGCAGTTCCGGGACAGGGGGCTACAAGCAGTACTTC. This gives the protein CASSSGTGGYKQYF.

The chain uses TRBV5-4 and TRBJ1-1; a possible D gene is TRBD1 (5 bases). Looked up from germline, CDR1 is SGHNT and CDR2 is YYREEE (reference sequence). This CDR3 spans 14 amino acids. The ends were cut back, 3 bases at V and 1 base at J, with 10 bases in the middle. The CDR3 DNA reads as TGTGCCAGCAGCTCTCTCAGGGCGAACACTGAAGCTTTCTTT. Residues: CASSSLRANTEAFF.

The J gene is TRBJ2-7, the V gene TRBV18; D perhaps matches TRBD2 (5 bases). The CDR3 has 14 residues. The V gene's germline CDR1 is KGHSH and CDR2 LQKENI. V shed 5 bases and J shed 7 bases, with 18 bases lying between them. The CDR3 sequence: CASSIEGTAPEQYF. In DNA form, the CDR3 reads TGTGCCAGCTCAATAGAGGGAACCGCGCCTGAGCAGTACTTC.

This chain joins TRBV6-5 and TRBJ1-2, with D possibly being TRBD1 (6 bases). The CDR3 sequence is 15 residues long. Germline V lookup: CDR1 MNHEY, CDR2 SVGAGI. V gave up 2 bases and J gave up 4 bases, with 14 bases separating them. CDR3 coding DNA: TGTGCCAGCAGTTACGACGGACAGCCCGCCTATGGCTACACCTTC. Protein sequence: CASSYDGQPAYGYTF.

J is TRBJ1-6 and V is TRBV7-2; possibly TRBD1 for D (5 bases). CDR3 size: 14 residues. Trimming cost V 5 bases and J 7 bases, with 12 bases left between them. Germline values: CDR1 SGHTA, CDR2 FQGNSA. This CDR3 is CASSPGDGNSPLHF. The CDR3 DNA is TGTGCCAGCAGCCCGGGGGACGGCAATTCACCCCTCCACTTT.

This CDR3 reads CASSQGAGIDGYTF. The DNA for the CDR3 is TGTGCCAGCAGCCAGGGGGCAGGTATTGATGGCTACACCTTC. This chain connects TRBV7-2 to TRBJ1-2, with 8 bases lining up with TRBD1. This CDR3 spans 14 amino acids. Germline assignment: CDR1 SGHTA and CDR2 FQGNSA. Germline trimming cut 5 bases from V and 6 bases from J; bases unmatched to any gene: 8.

The V gene is TRBV4-1, the J gene TRBJ2-2; 7 nucleotides match TRBD1. The CDR3 runs to 14 residues. The J segment lost 6 bases and the V segment lost 4 bases, leaving 5 bases of the junction unmatched. Germline CDR1 reads MGHRA; CDR2 reads YSYEKL. CDR3 bases: TGCGCCAGCAGCCTTTCTACAGGGGCCGGGGAGCTGTTTTTT. This gives the protein CASSLSTGAGELFF.

The V gene is TRBV7-8, the J gene TRBJ2-7; 8 bases are shared with TRBD1. With 5 bases clipped from V and 3 bases from J, the junction kept 9 bases outside the gene matches. Germline V gene sequence: CDR1 SGHVS, CDR2 FQNEAQ. This CDR3 is 15 amino acids long. The CDR3 bases are TGTGCCAGCAGCCACTCCGGGGACAGGCTCTACGAGCAGTACTTC. The encoded protein is CASSHSGDRLYEQYF. Using reference TRBV7-8 and TRBJ2-7 for the parts outside the CDR3, the full variable domain is GAGVSQSPRYKVAKRGQDVALRCDPISGHVSLFWYQQALGQGPEFLTYFQNEAQLDKSGLPSDRFFAERPEGSVSTLKIQRTQQEDSAVYLCASSHSGDRLYEQYFGPGTRLTVT.

This chain connects TRBV19 to TRBJ2-2; no reliable D call. Germline assignment: CDR1 LNHDA and CDR2 SQIVND (reference sequence). CDR3 length: 14 amino acids. V gave up 3 bases and J gave up 1 base, with 6 bases separating them. The CDR3 DNA follows: TGTGCCAGTAGTATCGTCCTGAACACCGGGGAGCTGTTTTTT. This sequence encodes CASSIVLNTGELFF.